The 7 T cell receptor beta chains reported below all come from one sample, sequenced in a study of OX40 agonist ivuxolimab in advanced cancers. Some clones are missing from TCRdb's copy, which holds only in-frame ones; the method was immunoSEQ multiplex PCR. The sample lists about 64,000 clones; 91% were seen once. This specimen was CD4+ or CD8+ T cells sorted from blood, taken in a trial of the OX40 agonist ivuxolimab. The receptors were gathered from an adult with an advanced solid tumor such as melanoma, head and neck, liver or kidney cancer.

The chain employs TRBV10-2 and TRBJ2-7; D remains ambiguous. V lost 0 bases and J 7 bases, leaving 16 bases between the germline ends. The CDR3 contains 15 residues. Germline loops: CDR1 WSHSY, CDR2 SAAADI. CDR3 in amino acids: CASSESGGSPGEQYF. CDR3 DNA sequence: TGCGCCAGCAGTGAGTCTGGCGGTTCCCCCGGAGAGCAGTACTTC.

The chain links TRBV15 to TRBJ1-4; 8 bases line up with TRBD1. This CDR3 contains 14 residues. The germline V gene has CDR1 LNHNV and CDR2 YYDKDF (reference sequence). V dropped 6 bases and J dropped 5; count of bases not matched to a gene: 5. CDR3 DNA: TGTGCCACCAGGAGGACAGGGCAAAATGAAAAACTGTTTTTT. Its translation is CATRRTGQNEKLFF.

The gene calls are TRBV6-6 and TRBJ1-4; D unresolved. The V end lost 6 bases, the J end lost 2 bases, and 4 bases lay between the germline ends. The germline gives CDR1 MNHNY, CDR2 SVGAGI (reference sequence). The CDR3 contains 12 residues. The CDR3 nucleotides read TGTGCCAGCAGGGGGACTAATGAAAAACTGTTTTTT. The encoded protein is CASRGTNEKLFF.

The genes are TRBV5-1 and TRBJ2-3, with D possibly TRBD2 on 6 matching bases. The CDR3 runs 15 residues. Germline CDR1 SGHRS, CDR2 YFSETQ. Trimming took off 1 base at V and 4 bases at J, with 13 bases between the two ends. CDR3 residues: CASSLNYGSADTQYF. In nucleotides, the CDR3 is TGCGCCAGCAGCTTGAATTACGGGAGTGCAGATACGCAGTATTTT.

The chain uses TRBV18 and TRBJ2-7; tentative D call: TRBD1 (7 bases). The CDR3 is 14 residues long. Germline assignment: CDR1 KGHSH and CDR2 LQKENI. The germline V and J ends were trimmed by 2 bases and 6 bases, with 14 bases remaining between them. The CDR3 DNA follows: TGTGCCAGCTCACCAATGGCAGGGGGAGGCGAGCAGTACTTC. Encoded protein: CASSPMAGGGEQYF.

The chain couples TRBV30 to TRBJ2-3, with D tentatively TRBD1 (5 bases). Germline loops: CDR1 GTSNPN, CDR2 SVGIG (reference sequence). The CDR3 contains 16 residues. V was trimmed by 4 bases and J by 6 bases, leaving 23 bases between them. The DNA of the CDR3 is TGTGCCTGGACACAGGCAAAAGTTTCCTACAGGGATACGCAGTATTTT. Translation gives CAWTQAKVSYRDTQYF.

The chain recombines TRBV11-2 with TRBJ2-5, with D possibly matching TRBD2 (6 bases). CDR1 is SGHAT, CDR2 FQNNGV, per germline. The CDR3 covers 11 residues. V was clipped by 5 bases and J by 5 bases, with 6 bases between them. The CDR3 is CASSREETQYF. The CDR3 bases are TGTGCCAGCAGCCGGGAGGAGACCCAGTACTTC.